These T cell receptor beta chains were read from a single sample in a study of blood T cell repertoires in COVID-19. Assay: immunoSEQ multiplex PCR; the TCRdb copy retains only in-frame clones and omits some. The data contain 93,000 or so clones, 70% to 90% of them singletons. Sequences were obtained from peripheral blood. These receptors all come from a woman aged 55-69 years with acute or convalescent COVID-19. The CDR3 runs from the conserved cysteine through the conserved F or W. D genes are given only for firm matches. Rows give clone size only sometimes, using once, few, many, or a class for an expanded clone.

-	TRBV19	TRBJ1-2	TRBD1	TGTGCCAGTAGTATACCAGGGGGCAACTATGGCTACACCTTC	CASSIPGGNYGYTF
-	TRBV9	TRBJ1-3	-	TGTGCCAGCAGCGCCTCTGACAGGCCCCGCTCTGGAAACACCATATATTTT	CASSASDRPRSGNTIYF
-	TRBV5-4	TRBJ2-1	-	TGTGCCAGCAGCGTTCGGACTGGGCCCTTGAATGAGCAGTTCTTC	CASSVRTGPLNEQFF
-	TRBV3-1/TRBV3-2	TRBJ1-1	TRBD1	TGTGCCAGCAGCCCAGGGGGCCGACGGAACACTGAAGCTTTCTTT	CASSPGGRRNTEAFF
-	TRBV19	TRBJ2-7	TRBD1	TGTGCCAGTAGCTCCGGACAGGTTAACTCCTACGAGCAGTACTTC	CASSSGQVNSYEQYF
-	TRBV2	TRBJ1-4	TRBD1	TGTGCCAGCAGCCGACAGGGGGTGGCTAATGAAAAACTGTTTTTT	CASSRQGVANEKLFF
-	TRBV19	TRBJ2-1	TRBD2	TGTGCCAGTAGTATATACTCTAGCGGTTACAATGAGCAGTTCTTC	CASSIYSSGYNEQFF
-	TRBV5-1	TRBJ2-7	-	TGCGCCAGCAGCTTAGCCCCCCCTCTCGGGGAGCAGTACTTC	CASSLAPPLGEQYF
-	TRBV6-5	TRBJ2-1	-	TGTGCCAGCAGAGACTCGGGTGGGGAGCAGTTCTTC	CASRDSGGEQFF
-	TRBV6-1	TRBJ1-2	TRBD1	TGTGCCAGCAGTGAAAACAGGGGGTCCGGCTACACCTTC	CASSENRGSGYTF
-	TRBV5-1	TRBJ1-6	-	TGCGCCAGCAGCCCAACTCAGGGGTCCCCCTATAATTCACCCCTCCACTTT	CASSPTQGSPYNSPLHF
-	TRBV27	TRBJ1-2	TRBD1	TGTGCCAGCAGTTTATCGCCAGGGGGCAACTATGGCTACACCTTC	CASSLSPGGNYGYTF
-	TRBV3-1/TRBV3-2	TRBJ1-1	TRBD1	TGTGCCAGCAGCCCGGGATGGACAGGGCCTGGGGACACTGAAGCTTTCTTT	CASSPGWTGPGDTEAFF
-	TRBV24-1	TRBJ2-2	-	TGTGCCACCAGTGATTTGTTTAGGGGCGGGGAGCTGTTTTTT	CATSDLFRGGELFF
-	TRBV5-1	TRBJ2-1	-	TGCGCCAGCAGCTCCGGAGGTGGGACCTACAATGAGCAGTTCTTC	CASSSGGGTYNEQFF
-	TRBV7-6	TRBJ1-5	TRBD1	TGTGCCAGCAGCCCCACTTCGGGACAGAATCAGCCCCAGCATTTT	CASSPTSGQNQPQHF
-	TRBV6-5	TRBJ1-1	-	TGTGCCAGCGATGAGAGGAACACTGAAGCTTTCTTT	CASDERNTEAFF
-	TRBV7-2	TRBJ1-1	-	TGTGCCAGCAGCCCTCGCGCCGGGACACAGAACACTGAAGCTTTCTTT	CASSPRAGTQNTEAFF
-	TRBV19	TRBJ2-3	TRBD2	TGTGCCAGTAGTGGCACTAGCGGAGGGACAGATACGCAGTATTTT	CASSGTSGGTDTQYF
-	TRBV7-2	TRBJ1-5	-	TGTGCCAGCAGCTTAGTACAGAATCAGCCCCAGCATTTT	CASSLVQNQPQHF
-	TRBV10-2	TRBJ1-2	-	TGCGCCAGCAGTGAGCCGGACCGGGGGGACTATGGCTACACCTTC	CASSEPDRGDYGYTF
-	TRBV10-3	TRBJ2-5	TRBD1	TGTGCCATCAGAGATCAGGGGGCGGAGACCCAGTACTTC	CAIRDQGAETQYF
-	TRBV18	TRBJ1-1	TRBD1	TGTGCCAGCTCTCTCTTGACAGGGGGCGCGGAAGCTTTCTTT	CASSLLTGGAEAFF
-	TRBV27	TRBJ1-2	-	TGTGCCAGCTCGACTGCTCCTGACTATGGCTACACCTTC	CASSTAPDYGYTF
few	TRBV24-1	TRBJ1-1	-	TGTGCCACCAGTGGGGGTCCGGGGAGAGCTTTCTTT	CATSGGPGRAFF
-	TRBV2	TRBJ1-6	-	TGTGCCAGCAGTCCGAACCAGGGTTTGGGTTCACCCCTCCACTTT	CASSPNQGLGSPLHF
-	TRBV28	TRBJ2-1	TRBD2	TGTGCCAGCAGCTCCATAGGGACTAGCGGGAGCTATGAGCAGTTCTTC	CASSSIGTSGSYEQFF
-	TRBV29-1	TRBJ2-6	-	TGCAGCGTTGCAGGGAAAGGGGCCAACGTCCTGACTTTC	CSVAGKGANVLTF
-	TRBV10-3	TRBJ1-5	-	TGTGCCATCAGTGCAGGAATTCGACAGCCCCAGCATTTT	CAISAGIRQPQHF
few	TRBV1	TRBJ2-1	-	TGCACCAGCAGCCAAGATAGGACGACTAGCGGGTATGACTATGAGCAGTTCTTC	CTSSQDRTTSGYDYEQFF
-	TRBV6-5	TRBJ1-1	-	TGTGCCAGCATAAAGGAGGGGCGCGGGAACACTGAAGCTTTCTTT	CASIKEGRGNTEAFF
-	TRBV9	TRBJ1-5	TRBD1	TGTGCCTATTCCGACAGGGGATGTTGGCAGCCCCAGCATTTT	CAYSDRGCWQPQHF
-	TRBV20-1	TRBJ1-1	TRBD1	TGCAGTACCCCAGACAGGGGTGAAGCTTTCTTT	CSTPDRGEAFF
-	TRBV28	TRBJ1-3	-	TGTGCCAGCAGTGCAGGCGGAAACACCATATATTTT	CASSAGGNTIYF
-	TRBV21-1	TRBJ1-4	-	TGTGCCAGCAGCAAAGCGGGGGCAGACCCTCATAATGAAAAACTGTTTTTT	CASSKAGADPHNEKLFF
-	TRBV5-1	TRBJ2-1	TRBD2	TGCGCCAGCAGCCAACTAGCGGGAGAGTACAATGAGCAGTTCTTC	CASSQLAGEYNEQFF
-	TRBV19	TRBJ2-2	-	TGTGCCAGTAGTATAGACGGGAGTGGAGGCGGGGAGCTGTTTTTT	CASSIDGSGGGELFF
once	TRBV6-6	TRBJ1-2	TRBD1	TGTGCCAGCAGATCGGACAGGGGATCAGGCTACACCTTC	CASRSDRGSGYTF
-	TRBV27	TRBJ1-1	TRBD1	TGTGCCAGCAGACCAGACAGGGGGGGGACTGAAGCTTTCTTT	CASRPDRGGTEAFF
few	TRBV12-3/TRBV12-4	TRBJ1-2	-	TGTGCCAGCAGTTTGGGGGGTGGCTACACCTTC	CASSLGGGYTF
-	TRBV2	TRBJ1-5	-	TGTGCCAGCAGCAGCCCGGAGAGGGATCAGCCCCAGCATTTT	CASSSPERDQPQHF
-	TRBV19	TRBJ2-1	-	TGTGCCGCAGGGGACGGTGGAACTTACAATGAGCAGTTCTTC	CAAGDGGTYNEQFF
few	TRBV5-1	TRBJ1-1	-	TGCGCCAGCGGTCACGTCGGAGGAGAGGCTTTCTTT	CASGHVGGEAFF
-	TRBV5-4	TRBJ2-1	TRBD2	TGTGCCAGCATAATGGGGGGCCTAGCGGGAGGAAATGAGCAGTTCTTC	CASIMGGLAGGNEQFF
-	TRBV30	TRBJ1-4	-	TGTGCCTGGAGTGACTTGGGCATTAATGAAAAACTGTTTTTT	CAWSDLGINEKLFF
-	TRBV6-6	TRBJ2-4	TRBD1	TGTGCCAGCAACCGGGGACAGGGTAGAAACATTCAGTACTTC	CASNRGQGRNIQYF
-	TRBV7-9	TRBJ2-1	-	TGTGCCAGCAGCTCTATCCTGCCCCGAGATGAGCAGTTCTTC	CASSSILPRDEQFF
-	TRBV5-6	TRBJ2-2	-	TGTGCCAGCGCCGGAGTCACCGGGGAGCTGTTTTTT	CASAGVTGELFF
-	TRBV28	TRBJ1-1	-	TGTGCCAGTTTGGCCCCTCGGGGTTCGATGACTGAAGCTTTCTTT	CASLAPRGSMTEAFF
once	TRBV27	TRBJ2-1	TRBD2	TGTGCCAGCAGCCCGGGTGCGGGAGTTGATGAGCAGTTCTTC	CASSPGAGVDEQFF
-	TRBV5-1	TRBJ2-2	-	TGCGCCAGCAGCTTGGACAGCTTTCCCAACGGGGAGCTGTTTTTT	CASSLDSFPNGELFF
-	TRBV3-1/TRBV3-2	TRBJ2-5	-	TGTGCCAGCAGCCAAGTTGGGAGTGGAGAGACCCAGTACTTC	CASSQVGSGETQYF
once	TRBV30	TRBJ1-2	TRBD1	TGTGCCTGGAGGAGAAACAGGGGTGGGGTCTATGGCTACACCTTC	CAWRRNRGGVYGYTF
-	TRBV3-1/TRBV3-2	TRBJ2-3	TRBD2	TGTGCCAGCAGCCAGGGACTAGCGGGGCCCCGCACAGATACGCAGTATTTT	CASSQGLAGPRTDTQYF
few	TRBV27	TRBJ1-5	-	TGTGCCAGCAGTTTAAACGGGAATCGTGGTCAGCCCCAGCATTTT	CASSLNGNRGQPQHF